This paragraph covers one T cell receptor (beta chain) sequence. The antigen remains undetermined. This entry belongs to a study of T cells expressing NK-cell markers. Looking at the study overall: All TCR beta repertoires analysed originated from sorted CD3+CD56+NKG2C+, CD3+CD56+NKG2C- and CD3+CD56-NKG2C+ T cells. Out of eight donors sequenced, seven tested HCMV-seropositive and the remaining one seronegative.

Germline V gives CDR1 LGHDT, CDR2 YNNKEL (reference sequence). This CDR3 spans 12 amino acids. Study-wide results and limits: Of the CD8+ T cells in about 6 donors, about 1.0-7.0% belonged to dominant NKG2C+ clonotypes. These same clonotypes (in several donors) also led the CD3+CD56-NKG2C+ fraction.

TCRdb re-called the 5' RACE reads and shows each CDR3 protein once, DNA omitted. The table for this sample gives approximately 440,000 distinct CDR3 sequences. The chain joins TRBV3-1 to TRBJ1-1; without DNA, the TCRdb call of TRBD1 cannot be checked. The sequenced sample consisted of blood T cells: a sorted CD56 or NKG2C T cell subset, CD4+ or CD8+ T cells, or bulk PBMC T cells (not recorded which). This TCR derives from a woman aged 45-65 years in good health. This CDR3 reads CASSRGRTEAFF.